The TCR beta chain under discussion was sequenced for a study of CD8 T cells in Susac syndrome. V was pared by 4 bases and J by 5 bases, with 12 bases between. The CDR3 runs 13 residues. Germline V gene lookup returns CDR1 DFQATT and CDR2 SNEGSKA (reference sequence). An amount of RNA that ranged from roughly 0.5 to 1 ug was reverse transcribed with random hexamers. The authors amplified TCR beta CDR3 across 54 Vbeta and 13 Jbeta using immunoSEQ multiplex PCR. TCRdb processed the immunoSEQ multiplex PCR reads anew with MiXCR; each CDR3 protein has one entry. Of around 71,000 distinct CDR3 sequences listed, roughly 95% are singletons.

J is TRBJ1-5 and V is TRBV20-1; a weak D match, TRBD1 (5 bases). The TCR comes from a human donor with multiple sclerosis. Sample: CD4+ T cells from PBMCs. The chain's CDR3 is CSAIGGEDQPQHF. CDR3 in DNA: TGCAGTGCTATCGGGGGAGAGGATCAGCCCCAGCATTTT.